This TCR beta chain was recovered during a study of immune heterogeneity within non-small cell lung tumors. This clonotype appeared many times. The CDR3 loop spans 14 amino acids. Germline V lookup: CDR1 KGHDR, CDR2 SFDVKD. The V and J ends lost 4 bases and 4 bases respectively, with 9 bases between them. Bulk tumor genomic DNA, approximately 570 ng per sample, was the template. From each primary tumor, several far-apart biopsies were obtained during surgery. Undergoing curative surgery were patients whose non-small cell lung cancer was untreated and newly diagnosed. Multiplex PCR (32 V and 13 J primers) was used to amplify the TCR beta CDR3. Using its own MiXCR run on the multiplex PCR reads, TCRdb lists one record per CDR3 protein. The data hold fewer than 25,000 distinct CDR3 sequences, with about 25% observed a single time.

What was sequenced was lung tumor tissue. V is TRBV24-1 and J is TRBJ2-2; either TRBD1 or TRBD2 may fit D (7 bases each). The TCR sequence derives from a man aged 40-49 years with non-small cell lung cancer. The CDR3 loop is CATSDRGGTGELFF. CDR3 DNA: TGTGCCACCAGTGACAGGGGGGGCACCGGGGAGCTGTTTTTT.